This section outlines one T cell receptor (beta chain) sequence together with its context. Its antigen is unknown. The V segment lost 0 bases and the J segment 8 bases; nucleotides outside the gene matches: 4. CDR1 and CDR2 from the germline V gene are SNHLY and FYNNEI. The CDR3 is 14 residues long. This specimen comes from a study of cytomegalovirus exposure and HLA in healthy donors. Study at large: Among the roughly 400 genotyped donors, 81% were placed in the Caucasian-associated ancestry cluster.

Overall study results and limits: The sole available immune exposure information was CMV serostatus. Listed as cytomegalovirus-associated were over 150 TCR beta chains.

The PCR contained 60 Vbeta and 13 Jbeta primers. Profiling relied on immunoSEQ multiplex PCR, and the TCRdb table lists in-frame clones only, not all of them. The sample holds about 280,000 clones; 70% to 90% are singletons and the top ten take roughly 2.1%. Source material: PBMCs. The receptor comes from a young woman in good health and CMV-seronegative. The rearrangement joins TRBV2 to TRBJ1-2, with TRBD1 matching 9 bases. The CDR3 bases are TGTGCCAGCAGTGAAGCGTGGACAGGGGAAGGCTACACCTTC. Translated, it gives CASSEAWTGEGYTF.